This paragraph reports one T cell receptor beta chain. The sample belongs to a study of blood T cell repertoires in COVID-19. Study as a whole: Material from acute and convalescent COVID-19 was sourced from the United States, Italy and Spain.

The CDR3 runs 12 residues. V dropped 4 bases and J dropped 4 bases, with 7 bases sitting between them. Germline assignment: CDR1 SNHLY and CDR2 FYNNEI. In the source study's methods: The authors estimated nucleated cell counts from reference gene primer amplification. Data came from immunoSEQ multiplex PCR; TCRdb stores just in-frame clones and leaves some out. Clonal size and the V and J genes are those of that table, whereas D and trimming came from the DNA. The sample holds 300,000 to 350,000 clones, approximately 90% seen once. A Seattle source enrolled patients during active infection and followed them longitudinally.

The chain employs TRBV2 and TRBJ1-2, with D hard to call. This clonotype was sampled from a woman in her sixties or seventies with COVID-19, enrolled during active disease. Sequencing was carried out using peripheral blood. The CDR3 protein is CASSGGIYGYTF. The CDR3, as DNA: TGTGCCAGCAGTGGAGGGATCTATGGCTACACCTTC.